These T cell receptor beta chains were read from a single sample in a study of T cell repertoires in cytomegalovirus infection. Each CDR3 protein is one row after TCRdb ran MiXCR on the reads. In the table there are under 850,000 distinct CDR3 sequences, 35% to 45% of which are singletons. Input material: PBMCs. The receptors were gathered from a human donor in good health (CMV status not recorded). Some clones in this sample may be carry-over from other donors' samples. Both conserved end residues are part of each CDR3. The order of the fields is J gene, clone size, V gene, CDR3 length, D gene, CDR3 DNA, CDR3 protein. The D gene is left open where the match is weak. Only some rows state a clone size, as once, few, many or a class for expanded clones.

>TRBJ1-2|-|TRBV28|14|TRBD1
TGTGCCAGCAAACTGACTGGGACAGGGAACGGCTACACCTTC
CASKLTGTGNGYTF
>TRBJ2-1|-|TRBV25-1|17|TRBD2
TGTGCCAGCAGTCAGACTAGCGGGGGAAGCTCCTACAATGAGCAGTTCTTC
CASSQTSGGSSYNEQFF
>TRBJ2-7|many|TRBV7-2|13|-
TGTGCCAGCAGAGGCAGGGACGCCTACGAGCAGTACTTC
CASRGRDAYEQYF
>TRBJ2-1|many|TRBV28|18|TRBD2
TGTGCCAGCAGTATGACTAGCGGGAGGGGGCCTGGTAACAATGAGCAGTTCTTC
CASSMTSGRGPGNNEQFF
>TRBJ1-2|few|TRBV5-5|16|TRBD1
TGTGCCAGCAGCTCAGGGGGTCGCGGTTCAAACTATGGCTACACCTTC
CASSSGGRGSNYGYTF
>TRBJ1-2|many|TRBV20-1|14|-
TGCAGTGCTAGAAGGGCGGGTAGCGGCTATGGCTACACCTTC
CSARRAGSGYGYTF
>TRBJ2-7|few|TRBV11-2|14|-
TGTGCCAGCAGCTTAGGAGCTGAATCGTACGAGCAGTACTTC
CASSLGAESYEQYF
>TRBJ2-1|-|TRBV28|17|TRBD1
TGTGCCAGCAGTTTTACTCCGGGACAGGGGGCGCGTAATGAGCAGTTCTTC
CASSFTPGQGARNEQFF
>TRBJ2-1|-|TRBV6-5|14|TRBD1
TGTGCCAGCAGGAAACAGGGGGCGGGTAATGAGCAGTTCTTC
CASRKQGAGNEQFF
>TRBJ2-5|few|TRBV5-1|15|TRBD1
TGCGCCAGCAGCAGGTCAGGACAGGGCCAAGAGACCCAGTACTTC
CASSRSGQGQETQYF
>TRBJ1-5|few|TRBV10-3|14|-
TGTGCCATCAGTGAGTCGACGGGGTCGCAGCCCCAGCATTTT
CAISESTGSQPQHF
>TRBJ2-1|-|TRBV6-1|17|TRBD1
TGTGCCAGCAGTGAAGCGCGGGTGGGACAGGGGTACAATGAGCAGTTCTTC
CASSEARVGQGYNEQFF
>TRBJ1-1|-|TRBV24-1|13|-
TGTGCCACCAGTGACCCAGGGGACACTGAAGCTTTCTTT
CATSDPGDTEAFF
>TRBJ2-5|few|TRBV20-1|14|-
TGCAGTGCTAGAGGGGGCGCGGAACAAGAGACCCAGTACTTC
CSARGGAEQETQYF
>TRBJ2-4|-|TRBV7-2|17|TRBD1
TGTGCCAGCAGCCCTCCGACAGGGGTCGGCAAGTCAAACATTCAGTACTTC
CASSPPTGVGKSNIQYF
>TRBJ1-1|-|TRBV7-2|19|TRBD1
TGTGCCACGGCCGAACATCACAGGGGGCGGGCGAAGACGAACACTGAAGCTTTCTTT
CATAEHHRGRAKTNTEAFF
>TRBJ1-2|few|TRBV6-6|11|-
TGTGCCAGCAGTCAAATTTATGGCTACACCTTC
CASSQIYGYTF
>TRBJ2-1|few|TRBV6-5|16|TRBD2
TGTGCCAGCAGTTACTTCGAGCGGGAGGGCCAAAATGAGCAGTTCTTC
CASSYFEREGQNEQFF
>TRBJ1-5|few|TRBV28|14|-
TGTGCCAGCAGCTTCTTTAGGAGCAATCAGCCCCAGCATTTT
CASSFFRSNQPQHF
>TRBJ2-2|-|TRBV24-1|16|TRBD1
TGTGCCACCAGTTCTCTACTACAGGGGGGCACCGGGGAGCTGTTTTTT
CATSSLLQGGTGELFF
>TRBJ1-5|-|TRBV7-2|15|-
TGTGCCAGCAGCCCGGGCGACAGGTTCAATCAGCCCCAGCATTTT
CASSPGDRFNQPQHF
>TRBJ2-5|-|TRBV29-1|13|TRBD2
TGCAGCGTGGCTAGCGGAGGCGGGGAGACCCAGTACTTC
CSVASGGGETQYF
>TRBJ2-5|many|TRBV7-2|15|-
TGTGCCAGCAGCCAAACCAGGGACACCGAAGAGACCCAGTACTTC
CASSQTRDTEETQYF
>TRBJ2-3|once|TRBV7-3|12|-
TGTGCCAGCAGCTTTGGCCAGGGTACGCAGTATTTT
CASSFGQGTQYF
>TRBJ2-1|-|TRBV30|13|-
TGTGCCTGGCTCACCCCCCGGGACAATGAGCAGTTCTTC
CAWLTPRDNEQFF
>TRBJ2-1|-|TRBV19|15|TRBD1
TGTGCCAGTGCCCGAAGACAGGGGGGTCACAATGAGCAGTTCTTC
CASARRQGGHNEQFF
>TRBJ2-7|few|TRBV19|15|-
TGTGCCAGTAGTATAGCTTGGGCCGGAACCTACGAGCAGTACTTC
CASSIAWAGTYEQYF
>TRBJ2-3|-|TRBV7-9|15|-
TGTGCCAGCAGCTCCAGACAGTATAGCACAGATACGCAGTATTTT
CASSSRQYSTDTQYF
>TRBJ1-3|-|TRBV9|15|-
TGTGCCAGCAGCCCCCGAGTGCAGGGTGGAAACACCATATATTTT
CASSPRVQGGNTIYF
>TRBJ2-1|many|TRBV7-6|15|-
TGTGCCAGCAGCGTGGGGGCTGGGGCTTACAATGAGCAGTTCTTC
CASSVGAGAYNEQFF
>TRBJ2-7|few|TRBV28|13|-
TGTGCCAGCAGTTTAGAGCTTAGCTACGAGCAGTACTTC
CASSLELSYEQYF
>TRBJ2-5|few|TRBV7-2|11|-
TGTGCCAGCAGCAACGGAGAGACCCAGTACTTC
CASSNGETQYF
>TRBJ1-2|-|TRBV6-6|13|-
TGTGCCAGCAGTTACTGGGAAAACTATGGCTACACCTTC
CASSYWENYGYTF
>TRBJ2-5|few|TRBV27|13|-
TGTGCCAGCAGTTTCTCCCCGGGCGAGACCCAGTACTTC
CASSFSPGETQYF
>TRBJ2-7|-|TRBV5-4|15|TRBD1
TGTGCCAGCAGCCCCGGGGGACAGGGGCTTTACGAGCAGTACTTC
CASSPGGQGLYEQYF
>TRBJ2-2|-|TRBV25-1|11|-
TGTGCCAGCAGTGGGGACGGGAAGCTGTTTTTT
CASSGDGKLFF
>TRBJ2-3|-|TRBV27|16|TRBD2
TGTGCCAGCAGCCCGGGGGGACCGTCTAGCACAGATACGAAGTATTTT
CASSPGGPSSTDTKYF
>TRBJ2-1|few|TRBV7-6|16|TRBD2
TGTGCCAGCAGCCCGGGACTAGCGGGGGGCCACAATGAGCTGTTCTTC
CASSPGLAGGHNELFF
>TRBJ1-5|-|TRBV6-6|16|-
TGTGCCAGCAACTACCCTATAGGGGGTTCCAATCAGCCCCAGCATTTT
CASNYPIGGSNQPQHF
>TRBJ2-7|-|TRBV19|15|-
TGTGCCAGTAGTATCGTTCAGGGGGGGTCCTACGAGCAGTACTTC
CASSIVQGGSYEQYF
>TRBJ2-2|many|TRBV12-5|14|-
TGTGCTAGTGGTTTGCGGGGATACTACGGGGAGCTGTTTTTT
CASGLRGYYGELFF